The 16 T cell receptor beta chains given below trace back to one sample, sequenced in a study of shared clonotypes between healthy human individuals. Data came from immunoSEQ multiplex PCR; TCRdb stores just in-frame clones and leaves some out. The sample has 1.4 million to 1.5 million clones; over 95% are singletons. The sequenced sample was naive CD4+ T cells sorted from blood. Described subset: CD45RA+ positively selected. These receptors all come from a man aged 25 to 45 in good health.

The chain combines TRBV5-4 with TRBJ2-3; TRBD2 agrees at 10 bases. After removal of 5 bases from V and 6 bases from J, the junction contained 9 bases not matched to a gene. The CDR3 is made up of 15 amino acids. Germline-derived CDR1 and CDR2 are SGHNT and YYREEE (reference sequence). The CDR3 is CASRPSGRAGDTQYF. CDR3 nucleotide sequence: TGTGCCAGCAGACCCAGCGGGAGGGCAGGTGATACGCAGTATTTT.

Turning to this clone: Other DNA sequences in the same sample also yield this CDR3. This chain uses TRBV19 with TRBJ2-2; no reliable D call. This CDR3 has 11 residues. Germline V gene data show CDR1 as LNHDA and CDR2 as SQIVND (reference sequence). With 7 bases removed from V and 5 bases from J, the gap between germline ends came to 5 bases. The CDR3 DNA sequence: TGTGCCAGTACTCGAACCGGGGAGCTGTTTTTT. Translation: CASTRTGELFF.

The CDR3 DNA sequence: TGTGCCAGCAGTGAAGCGGACAGTTATGGCTACACCTTC. Protein: CASSEADSYGYTF. The chain carries TRBV2 and TRBJ1-2, with D possibly TRBD1 on 6 matching bases. V was shortened by 0 bases and J by 5 bases, with 7 bases between the two germline ends. The CDR3 spans 13 residues. Germline CDR1 is SNHLY and CDR2 is FYNNEI.

The V call is TRBV7-8, the J call TRBJ2-1, with 13 bases fitting TRBD2. V lost 5 bases and J lost 5; bases outside the gene matches: 9. The CDR3 consists of 17 residues. The germline V gene has CDR1 SGHVS and CDR2 FQNEAQ. CDR3 region: CASSLGLAGEFDNEQFF. DNA for the CDR3: TGTGCCAGCAGCCTAGGACTAGCGGGAGAGTTTGACAATGAGCAGTTCTTC. Variable domain in full (rest from reference TRBV7-8 and TRBJ2-1): GAGVSQSPRYKVAKRGQDVALRCDPISGHVSLFWYQQALGQGPEFLTYFQNEAQLDKSGLPSDRFFAERPEGSVSTLKIQRTQQEDSAVYLCASSLGLAGEFDNEQFFGPGTRLTVL.

This chain connects TRBV5-1 to TRBJ2-5; weak D call: TRBD1 (6 bases). Trimming pared 1 base from V and 1 base from J, leaving 11 bases between. CDR1 and CDR2 (germline): SGHRS, YFSETQ. The CDR3 has 15 residues. In nucleotides, the CDR3 is TGCGCCAGCAGCTTGCAGGCAGGGGCCCAAGAGACCCAGTACTTC. It is translated as CASSLQAGAQETQYF.

The chain carries TRBV28 and TRBJ2-7; 8 bases match TRBD1. The germline V gene has CDR1 MDHEN and CDR2 SYDVKM. Unmatched junction bases numbered 5, after V lost 7 bases and J lost 0 bases. The CDR3 runs to 14 residues. The CDR3 spells CASMRDRSSYEQYF. The CDR3 coding sequence is TGTGCCAGCATGAGGGACAGGAGCTCCTACGAGCAGTACTTC.

This rearrangement joins TRBV5-1 to TRBJ1-1; D possibly corresponds to TRBD1 (5 bases). Germline lookup yields CDR1 SGHRS and CDR2 YFSETQ. Trimming took 0 bases from V and 1 from J, leaving 10 bases between them. This CDR3 region has 15 residues. CDR3 residues: CASSLAVRANTEAFF. The CDR3 nucleotides read TGCGCCAGCAGCTTGGCCGTCAGGGCGAACACTGAAGCTTTCTTT.

Only one count was recorded for this clone. The V and J genes are TRBV4-1 and TRBJ2-2, with D possibly matching TRBD1 (5 bases). The CDR3 is 15 residues long. Looked up from germline, CDR1 is MGHRA and CDR2 is YSYEKL. Deletions cut 1 base from V and 1 base from J, with 7 bases between. As DNA, the CDR3 is TGCGCCAGCAGCCAAGGTACAGGGAACACCGGGGAGCTGTTTTTT. Its protein product is CASSQGTGNTGELFF.

This sequence joins TRBV18 and TRBJ2-3, with TRBD2 as a possible D gene (6 bases). This CDR3 has 14 residues. Germline CDR1 reads KGHSH; CDR2 reads LQKENI. The V and J ends lost 9 bases and 3 bases respectively, with 16 bases between them. The CDR3 reads CASGGGPVTDTQYF. The DNA of the CDR3 is TGTGCCAGTGGCGGAGGGCCGGTAACAGATACGCAGTATTTT.

This chain joins TRBV20-1 and TRBJ1-1; the D gene is possibly TRBD1 (5 bases). The germline V and J ends were trimmed by 0 bases and 8 bases, with 7 bases remaining between them. Germline V lookup: CDR1 DFQATT, CDR2 SNEGSKA (reference sequence). The CDR3 is 11 residues long. CDR3 sequence: CSARDPGEAFF. The CDR3 nucleotides are TGCAGTGCTAGAGATCCAGGGGAAGCTTTCTTT.

The rearrangement uses TRBV18 and TRBJ2-2, with D possibly being TRBD1 (6 bases). This CDR3 region has 14 residues. The germline V gene has CDR1 KGHSH and CDR2 LQKENI. Trimming stripped 3 bases from V and 6 bases from J, with 11 bases between. This chain's CDR3 is CASSPNTGPGELFF. CDR3 bases: TGTGCCAGCTCACCGAATACAGGGCCCGGGGAGCTGTTTTTT. Filled out from reference TRBV18 and TRBJ2-2, the complete variable domain reads NAGVMQNPRHLVRRRGQEARLRCSPMKGHSHVYWYRQLPEEGLKFMVYLQKENIIDESGMPKERFSAEFPKEGPSILRIQQVVRGDSAAYFCASSPNTGPGELFFGEGSRLTVL.

The chain uses TRBV11-2 and TRBJ2-3; D not certain. This CDR3 comprises 13 residues. Trimming took off 3 bases at V and 2 bases at J, with 6 bases between the two ends. Germline V CDR1 and CDR2: SGHAT, FQNNGV. The CDR3 DNA sequence: TGTGCCAGCAGCTTCAGGTCCACAGATACGCAGTATTTT. Its translation is CASSFRSTDTQYF. Full variable domain (remainder filled in from reference TRBV11-2 and TRBJ2-3): EAGVAQSPRYKIIEKRQSVAFWCNPISGHATLYWYQQILGQGPKLLIQFQNNGVVDDSQLPKDRFSAERLKGVDSTLKIQPAKLEDSAVYLCASSFRSTDTQYFGPGTRLTVL.

The rearrangement joins TRBV6-5 to TRBJ1-1; perhaps TRBD1 as D (5 bases). Germline V gene sequence: CDR1 MNHEY, CDR2 SVGAGI. The CDR3 covers 14 residues. With 6 bases removed from V and 1 base from J, the gap between germline ends came to 12 bases. CDR3 in amino acids: CASRAGGRNTEAFF. Here the CDR3 DNA reads TGTGCCAGCAGGGCTGGGGGGAGGAACACTGAAGCTTTCTTT.

Only a few counts were recorded for this clone. Other DNA sequences in this specimen translate into the identical CDR3. J is TRBJ1-1 and V is TRBV7-9, with D unresolved. Germline V gene data show CDR1 as SEHNR and CDR2 as FQNEAQ (reference sequence). The CDR3 runs 13 residues. Trimming stripped 0 bases from V and 1 base from J, with 3 bases between. CDR3 protein: CASSLAGNTEAFF. The CDR3 nucleotides read TGTGCCAGCAGCTTAGCAGGGAACACTGAAGCTTTCTTT. Together with reference TRBV7-9 and TRBJ1-1, the CDR3 gives the full variable domain: DTGVSQNPRHKITKRGQNVTFRCDPISEHNRLYWYRQTLGQGPEFLTYFQNEAQLEKSRLLSDRFSAERPKGSFSTLEIQRTEQGDSAMYLCASSLAGNTEAFFGQGTRLTVV.

This chain's CDR3 is CASSFRQNEQYF. The CDR3 nucleotides read TGCGCCAGCAGCTTTCGGCAGAACGAGCAGTACTTC. This rearrangement joins TRBV5-1 to TRBJ2-7; D gene ambiguous. Trimming took 2 bases from V and 5 from J, leaving 8 bases between them. The CDR3 covers 12 residues. From germline, CDR1 is SGHRS and CDR2 YFSETQ.

This rearrangement joins TRBV6-6 to TRBJ2-7; D unresolved. The V gene lost 8 bases and the J gene lost 3 bases, with 20 bases spanning the gap. From germline, CDR1 is MNHNY and CDR2 SVGAGI (reference sequence). The CDR3 is 15 amino acids. The chain's CDR3 is CASRSDREIIYEQYF. The CDR3 nucleotides read TGTGCCAGCCGATCGGACCGCGAAATAATCTACGAGCAGTACTTC.